This TCR beta chain was obtained from a study of shared clonotypes between healthy human individuals. Study-wide results and caveats: Larger estimated richness was generally seen in naive subsets than in memory subsets. Roughly 5% of naive CD4 clonotypes were shared across several donors. Generation probability values for non-shared clonotypes were lower than those for clonotypes shared by all four donors.

Using immunoSEQ multiplex PCR, the repertoire was profiled, and TCRdb retains in-frame clones only, with some absent. This table has about 600,000 clones, about 97% appearing once. Note on this clone: No antigen is known for it.

Subsets obtained from CD4+ cells comprised CD45RA+ naive and CD45RA-negative memory cells. This CDR3 region has 13 residues. Trimming stripped 2 bases from V and 8 bases from J, with 13 bases between. Germline-derived CDR1 and CDR2 are GTSNPN and SVGIG (reference sequence). The specimen sequenced was naive CD4+ T cells sorted from blood. Subset reported: CD45RA+ positively selected. The receptor's source is a woman in her twenties or thirties in good health. The genes are TRBV30 and TRBJ2-1, with D maybe TRBD2 (6 bases). The CDR3 region has the DNA TGTGCCTGGAGTCCCGGGGGTAGCGATGAGCAGTTCTTC. It specifies CAWSPGGSDEQFF.